One and the same sample provided the 20 T cell receptor beta chains below, sequenced in a study of cytomegalovirus exposure and HLA in healthy donors. Primers: 60 Vbeta forward and 13 Jbeta reverse. Profiled with immunoSEQ multiplex PCR; TCRdb holds only in-frame clones, not every one. The profile shows fewer than 200,000 clones, approximately 82% of them singletons. The sequenced sample was PBMCs. All receptors derive from a male donor in good health and CMV-seronegative.

V and J are TRBV28 and TRBJ1-5, with D tentatively TRBD1 (5 bases). The CDR3 sequence is 15 residues long. V was cut by 3 bases and J by 7 bases, with 16 bases left in between. CDR1 is MDHEN, CDR2 SYDVKM, per germline. The CDR3 coding sequence is TGTGCCAGCAGTTTGGGGGGGGACTCCGGGCAGCCCCAGCATTTT. It yields the protein CASSLGGDSGQPQHF.

This clone showed up just a few times. The chain has TRBV6-1 and TRBJ2-1, with 13 bases aligning to TRBD2. The CDR3 has 15 amino acids. V lost 8 bases, J lost 5 bases, and 6 bases stayed unmatched. Germline V CDR1 and CDR2: MNHNS, SASEGT. The CDR3 DNA is TGTGCCAGCTGGACTAGCGGGAGAGCGGACAATGAGCAGTTCTTC. This translates into CASWTSGRADNEQFF.

J is TRBJ2-7 and V is TRBV4-2; 9 bases map to TRBD2. This CDR3 comprises 15 residues. CDR1 and CDR2 from the germline V gene are LGHNA and YNFKEQ. V gave up 0 bases and J gave up 4 bases; unmatched junction bases: 4. The CDR3 here is CASSQESSGRYEQYF. The CDR3 nucleotides are TGTGCCAGCAGCCAAGAGTCAAGCGGGAGGTACGAGCAGTACTTC.

This clone was detected only once. This rearrangement joins TRBV7-9 to TRBJ1-5; D may be TRBD1 (6 bases). The length of the CDR3 is 15 residues. The germline CDR1 and CDR2 sequences are SEHNR and FQNEAQ (reference sequence). V was pared by 7 bases and J by 6 bases, with 19 bases between. This CDR3 is CASTSVRGGGQPQHF. CDR3 nucleotides: TGTGCCAGCACCTCAGTAAGGGGGGGAGGTCAGCCCCAGCATTTT.

V usage is TRBV4-1 and J usage is TRBJ1-4, with D hard to call. Germline V gene data show CDR1 as MGHRA and CDR2 as YSYEKL. V dropped 4 bases and J dropped 8 bases, with 20 bases sitting between them. The CDR3 has 16 amino acids. The CDR3 region has the DNA TGCGCCAGCAGCCCGGTGTTCTCGGGAGGTCGGGAAAAACTGTTTTTT. Amino acids: CASSPVFSGGREKLFF.

V and J are TRBV6-1 and TRBJ2-7; 9 bases align to TRBD1. The germline V gene has CDR1 MNHNS and CDR2 SASEGT. The junction had 6 bases not matched to a gene; V was cut back by 3 bases and J by 3 bases. The CDR3 is 15 amino acids. The CDR3 sequence is CASSEGTGWIYEQYF. The CDR3, as DNA: TGTGCCAGCAGTGAGGGGACAGGGTGGATCTACGAGCAGTACTTC.

The gene calls are TRBV4-2 and TRBJ2-2; unclear D gene. CDR3 length: 14 residues. Germline-derived CDR1 and CDR2 are LGHNA and YNFKEQ. V was clipped by 0 bases and J by 1 base, with 3 bases between them. Written as DNA, the CDR3 is TGTGCCAGCAGCCAAGACCAGAACACCGGGGAGCTGTTTTTT. It is translated as CASSQDQNTGELFF.

This clone occurred a few times. The chain is built from TRBV7-7 and TRBJ1-4, with TRBD1 as a possible D gene (5 bases). Per the germline V gene, CDR1 is SSHAT and CDR2 is FNYEAQ (reference sequence). V dropped 5 bases and J dropped 7 bases, with 11 bases sitting between them. The CDR3 has 13 amino acids. The CDR3 reads CASSVQGSEKLFF. The CDR3 DNA is TGTGCCAGCAGCGTCCAGGGCAGTGAAAAACTGTTTTTT. The full variable domain, its missing parts supplied by reference TRBV7-7 and TRBJ1-4, is GAGVSQSPRYKVTKRGQDVTLRCDPISSHATLYWYQQALGQGPEFLTYFNYEAQPDKSGLPSDRFSAERPEGSISTLTIQRTEQRDSAMYRCASSVQGSEKLFFGSGTQLSVL.

The rearrangement links TRBV27 to TRBJ2-2; 9 bases agree with TRBD2. Losses at the gene ends were 3 bases for V and 7 bases for J; bases not matched to a gene: 12. Germline V gene lookup returns CDR1 MNHEY and CDR2 SMNVEV (reference sequence). This CDR3 comprises 17 residues. CDR3 residues: CASSFSRSSGSIGELFF. In DNA, the CDR3 is TGTGCCAGCAGTTTTTCCCGGAGTAGCGGGAGCATCGGGGAGCTGTTTTTT.

The chain is built from TRBV5-6 and TRBJ2-5; possible D gene TRBD1, 7 bases. V lost 7 bases and J 5 bases, leaving 18 bases between the germline ends. CDR3 size: 14 residues. The germline V gene has CDR1 SGHDT and CDR2 YYEEEE. The CDR3 coding sequence is TGTGCCAGCCTTAGGCAGACAGGGAGGGAGACCCAGTACTTC. Amino acids: CASLRQTGRETQYF.

This chain uses TRBV29-1 with TRBJ1-1; 7 positions match TRBD1. V shed 4 bases, J shed 5 bases, and the junction held 7 bases outside the gene matches. CDR3 length: 13 amino acids. Germline CDR1 reads SQVTM; CDR2 reads ANQGSEA. The chain's CDR3 is CSVGRGESTEAFF. In DNA, the CDR3 is TGCAGCGTTGGCAGGGGGGAGTCGACTGAAGCTTTCTTT.

This chain links TRBV19 with TRBJ1-1; D uncertain. This CDR3 contains 13 residues. V was cut by 5 bases and J by 1 base, with 8 bases left in between. Germline V gene lookup returns CDR1 LNHDA and CDR2 SQIVND (reference sequence). CDR3 nucleotide sequence: TGTGCCAGTAGTTTGTACACGAACACTGAAGCTTTCTTT. Residues: CASSLYTNTEAFF.

The gene calls are TRBV7-2 and TRBJ2-1; 11 bases are a match to TRBD2. Per the germline V gene, CDR1 is SGHTA and CDR2 is FQGNSA. The CDR3 sequence is 15 residues long. J was trimmed by 4 bases and V by 10 bases; bases with no gene match: 9. The CDR3: CAIETSGEFYNEQFF. The CDR3 DNA is TGTGCCATCGAGACTAGCGGGGAATTTTACAATGAGCAGTTCTTC.

The J gene is TRBJ2-3, the V gene TRBV5-1, with TRBD2 matching over 8 bases. There are 17 residues in the CDR3. V shed 0 bases and J 4 bases; nucleotides not matched to a gene: 10. In germline, CDR1 is SGHRS, CDR2 YFSETQ. The CDR3 spells CASSLDVAGGGADTQYF. As DNA, the CDR3 is TGCGCCAGCAGCTTGGATGTGGCGGGGGGAGGGGCAGATACGCAGTATTTT.

The chain uses TRBV11-2 and TRBJ2-5, with 10 nucleotides matching TRBD2. The end of the DNA is better explained by TRBJ2-7, so the J call may be wrong. CDR1 is SGHAT, CDR2 FQNNGV, per germline. This CDR3 is built from 15 residues. CDR3 residues: CASSLATSGTYEQYF. In nucleotides, the CDR3 is TGTGCCAGCAGCTTAGCAACTAGCGGGACCTACGAGCAGTACTTC.

The V and J genes are TRBV18 and TRBJ1-2; 8 bases match TRBD1. Germline V gene lookup returns CDR1 KGHSH and CDR2 LQKENI. The CDR3 covers 15 residues. Trimming took 3 bases from V and 3 from J; bases not matched to a gene: 6. CDR3 residues: CASSPGGQDYYGYTF. The CDR3 region has the DNA TGTGCCAGCTCACCGGGGGGACAGGACTACTATGGCTACACCTTC.

This clone was seen a handful of times. The rearrangement joins TRBV30 to TRBJ2-6, with a weak D call TRBD1 (5 bases). Deletions cut 0 bases from V and 4 bases from J, with 7 bases between. The length of the CDR3 is 14 residues. Germline loops: CDR1 GTSNPN, CDR2 SVGIG (reference sequence). This chain's CDR3 is CAWSVTVGANVLTF. The CDR3, as DNA: TGTGCCTGGAGTGTGACAGTCGGGGCCAACGTCCTGACTTTC.

The chain joins TRBV14 to TRBJ1-1, with 9 bases aligning to TRBD1. In germline, CDR1 is SGHDN, CDR2 FVKESK. Unmatched junction bases numbered 5, after V lost 2 bases and J lost 4 bases. CDR3 length equals 15 residues. CDR3 DNA sequence: TGTGCCAGCAGCCAAACACAGGGGGCGGTCACTGAAGCTTTCTTT. The encoded protein is CASSQTQGAVTEAFF.

This clone was seen just once. The rearrangement links TRBV6-5 to TRBJ2-7, with a weak D call TRBD1 (5 bases). Germline CDR1 is MNHEY and CDR2 is SVGAGI. The CDR3 is made up of 13 amino acids. The germline V and J ends were trimmed by 5 bases and 3 bases, with 11 bases remaining between them. CDR3 in amino acids: CASSLQAHYEQYF. The CDR3 DNA reads as TGTGCCAGCAGTCTACAGGCCCACTACGAGCAGTACTTC.

The chain couples TRBV4-1 to TRBJ2-1; D is unresolved. Germline V CDR1 and CDR2: MGHRA, YSYEKL. Trimming stripped 5 bases from V and 5 bases from J, with 16 bases between. The CDR3 has 15 residues. The CDR3 DNA reads TGCGCCAGCAGCTACGACATAACTTTGAACAATGAGCAGTTCTTC. Translation gives CASSYDITLNNEQFF.